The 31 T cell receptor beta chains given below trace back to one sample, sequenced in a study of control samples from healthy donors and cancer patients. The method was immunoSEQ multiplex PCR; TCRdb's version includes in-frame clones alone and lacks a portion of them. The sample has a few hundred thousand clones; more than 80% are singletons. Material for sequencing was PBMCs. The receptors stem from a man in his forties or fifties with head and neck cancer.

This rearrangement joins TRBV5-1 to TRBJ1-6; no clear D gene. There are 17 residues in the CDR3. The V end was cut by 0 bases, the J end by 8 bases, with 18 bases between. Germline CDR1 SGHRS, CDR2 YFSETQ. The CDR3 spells CASSLDDTAIGYSPLHF. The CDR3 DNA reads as TGCGCCAGCAGCTTGGATGACACCGCCATAGGGTATTCACCCCTCCACTTT.

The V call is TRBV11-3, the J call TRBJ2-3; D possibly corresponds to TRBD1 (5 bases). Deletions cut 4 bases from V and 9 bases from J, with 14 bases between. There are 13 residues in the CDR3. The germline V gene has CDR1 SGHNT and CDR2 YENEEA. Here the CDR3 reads CASSSKGVGTQYF. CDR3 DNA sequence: TGTGCCAGCAGCTCCAAAGGGGTTGGGACGCAGTATTTT.

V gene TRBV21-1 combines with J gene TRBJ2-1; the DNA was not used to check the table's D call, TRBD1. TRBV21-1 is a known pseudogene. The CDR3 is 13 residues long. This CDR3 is CASSKGPDREQFF. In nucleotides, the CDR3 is TGTGCCAGCAGCAAAGGTCCGGACAGGGAGCAGTTCTTC.

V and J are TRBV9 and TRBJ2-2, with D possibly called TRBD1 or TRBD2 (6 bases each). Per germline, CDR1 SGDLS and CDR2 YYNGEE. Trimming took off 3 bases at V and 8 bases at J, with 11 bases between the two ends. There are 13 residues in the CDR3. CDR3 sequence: CASSEEGGGELFF. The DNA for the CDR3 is TGTGCCAGCAGCGAGGAGGGGGGAGGGGAGCTGTTTTTT.

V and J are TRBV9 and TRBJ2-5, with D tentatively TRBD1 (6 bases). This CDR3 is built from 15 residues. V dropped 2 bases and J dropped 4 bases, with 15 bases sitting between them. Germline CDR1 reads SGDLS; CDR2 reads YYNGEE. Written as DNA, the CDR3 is TGTGCCAGCAGCGTCGGGGACACCTCGGGAGAGACCCAGTACTTC. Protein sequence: CASSVGDTSGETQYF. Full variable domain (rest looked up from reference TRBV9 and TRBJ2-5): DSGVTQTPKHLITATGQRVTLRCSPRSGDLSVYWYQQSLDQGLQFLIQYYNGEERAKGNILERFSAQQFPDLHSELNLSSLELGDSALYFCASSVGDTSGETQYFGPGTRLLVL.

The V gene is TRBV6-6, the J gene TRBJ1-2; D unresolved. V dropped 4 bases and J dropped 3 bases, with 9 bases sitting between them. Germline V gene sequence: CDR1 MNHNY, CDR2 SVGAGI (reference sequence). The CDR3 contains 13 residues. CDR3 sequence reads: CASSSNTDYGYTF. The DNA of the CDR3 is TGTGCCAGCAGTTCCAACACCGACTATGGCTACACCTTC.

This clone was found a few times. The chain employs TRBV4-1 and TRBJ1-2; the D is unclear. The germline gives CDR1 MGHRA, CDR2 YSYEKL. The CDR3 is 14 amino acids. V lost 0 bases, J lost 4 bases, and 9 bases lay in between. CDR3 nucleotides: TGCGCCAGCAGCCAAGAGGCAAGCTTCTATGGCTACACCTTC. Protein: CASSQEASFYGYTF.

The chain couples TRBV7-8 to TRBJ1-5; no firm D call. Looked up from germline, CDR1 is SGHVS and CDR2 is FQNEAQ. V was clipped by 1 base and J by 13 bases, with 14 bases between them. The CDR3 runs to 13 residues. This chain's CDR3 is CASSLEAASTQHF. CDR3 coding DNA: TGTGCCAGCAGCTTAGAGGCTGCCAGTACTCAGCATTTT.

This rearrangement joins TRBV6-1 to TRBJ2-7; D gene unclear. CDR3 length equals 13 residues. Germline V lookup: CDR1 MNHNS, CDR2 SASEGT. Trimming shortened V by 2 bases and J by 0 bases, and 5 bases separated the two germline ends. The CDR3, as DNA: TGTGCCAGCAGTGAATACAGCTCCTACGAGCAGTACTTC. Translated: CASSEYSSYEQYF.

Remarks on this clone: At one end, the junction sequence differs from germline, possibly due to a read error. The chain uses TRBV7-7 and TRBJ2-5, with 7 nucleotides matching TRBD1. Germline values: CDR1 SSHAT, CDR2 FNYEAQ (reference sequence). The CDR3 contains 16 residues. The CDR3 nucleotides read TGTGCTAGCAGCTTAGTCGGGCAGGGGGTGGTGGAGACCCAGTACTTC. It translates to CASSLVGQGVVETQYF.

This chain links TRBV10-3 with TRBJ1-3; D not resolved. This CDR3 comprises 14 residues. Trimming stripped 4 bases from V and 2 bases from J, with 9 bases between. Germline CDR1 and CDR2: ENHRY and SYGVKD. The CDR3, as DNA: TGTGCCATCAGTGCCACCGGTACTGGAAACACCATATATTTT. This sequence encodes CAISATGTGNTIYF.

The CDR3 here is CASSHGPSGSNQPQHF. The CDR3 nucleotides read TGCGCCAGCAGCCACGGACCCTCAGGGAGCAATCAGCCCCAGCATTTT. V gene TRBV4-1 combines with J gene TRBJ1-5; tentatively, D is TRBD1 (5 bases). Germline V CDR1 and CDR2: MGHRA, YSYEKL. The CDR3 is 16 residues long. V was cut by 3 bases and J by 1 base, with 13 bases left in between.

The CDR3 DNA reads as TGTGCCAGCAGCTTGGTTCGAGGGTTAGGCACAGATACGCAGTATTTT. The encoded protein is CASSLVRGLGTDTQYF. The chain carries TRBV5-4 and TRBJ2-3; maybe TRBD2 (5 bases). CDR1 is SGHNT and CDR2 is YYREEE in the germline V gene (reference sequence). The CDR3 runs 16 residues. Trimming stripped 0 bases from V and 1 base from J, with 12 bases between.

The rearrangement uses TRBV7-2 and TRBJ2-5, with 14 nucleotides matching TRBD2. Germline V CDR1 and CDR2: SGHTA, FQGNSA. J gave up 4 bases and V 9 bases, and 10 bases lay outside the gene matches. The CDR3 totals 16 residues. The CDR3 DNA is TGTGCCAGTACATCCACCGGGACTAGCGGGGGAGAGACCCAGTACTTC. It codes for CASTSTGTSGGETQYF.

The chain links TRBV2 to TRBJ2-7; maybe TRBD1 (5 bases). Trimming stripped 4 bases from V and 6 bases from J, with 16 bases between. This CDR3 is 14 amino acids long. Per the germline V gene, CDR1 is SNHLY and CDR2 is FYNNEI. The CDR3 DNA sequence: TGTGCCAGCAGTGTGGCGGCAGGGTTGGCCGAGCAGTACTTC. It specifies CASSVAAGLAEQYF.

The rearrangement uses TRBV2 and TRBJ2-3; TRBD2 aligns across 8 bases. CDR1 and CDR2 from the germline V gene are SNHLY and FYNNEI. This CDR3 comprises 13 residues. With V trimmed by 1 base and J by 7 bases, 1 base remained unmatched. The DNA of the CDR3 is TGTGCCAGCAGTGAAGGGACTAGCAATACGCAGTATTTT. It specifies CASSEGTSNTQYF.

The DNA of the CDR3 is TGTGCCACCAGCAGAGGGGGCCGGGGGAATCGTGATGAGCAGTTCTTC. It specifies CATSRGGRGNRDEQFF. V gene TRBV15 combines with J gene TRBJ2-1; tentatively, D is TRBD2 (6 bases). The CDR3 is 16 residues long. The germline gives CDR1 LNHNV, CDR2 YYDKDF (reference sequence). The ends were cut back, 1 base at V and 8 bases at J, with 18 bases in the middle. The variable domain in full, with the rest retrieved from reference TRBV15 and TRBJ2-1, is DAMVIQNPRYQVTQFGKPVTLSCSQTLNHNVMYWYQQKSSQAPKLLFHYYDKDFNNEADTPDNFQSRRPNTSFCFLDIRSPGLGDTAMYLCATSRGGRGNRDEQFFGPGTRLTVL.

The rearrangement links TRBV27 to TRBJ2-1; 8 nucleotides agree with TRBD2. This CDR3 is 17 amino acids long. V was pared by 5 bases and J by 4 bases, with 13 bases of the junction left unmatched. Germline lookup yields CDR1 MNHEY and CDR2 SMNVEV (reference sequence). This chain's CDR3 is CASSLQLGSGSYNEQFF. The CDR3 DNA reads TGTGCCAGCAGTCTACAACTGGGGAGCGGGAGTTACAATGAGCAGTTCTTC.

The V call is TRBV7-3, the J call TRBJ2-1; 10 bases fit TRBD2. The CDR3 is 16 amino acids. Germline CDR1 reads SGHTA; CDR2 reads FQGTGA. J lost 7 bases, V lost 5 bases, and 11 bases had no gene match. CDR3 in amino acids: CASSPSLLAGHNEQFF. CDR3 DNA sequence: TGTGCCAGCAGCCCGAGTTTACTAGCGGGACATAATGAGCAGTTCTTC.

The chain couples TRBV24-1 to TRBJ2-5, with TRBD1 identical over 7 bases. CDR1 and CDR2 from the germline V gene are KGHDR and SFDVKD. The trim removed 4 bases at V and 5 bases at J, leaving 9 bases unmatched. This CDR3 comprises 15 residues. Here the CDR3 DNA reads TGTGCCACCAGTGACGCCACAGGGGTCTGGGAGACCCAGTACTTC. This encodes CATSDATGVWETQYF.

DNA for the CDR3: TGTGCCAGCAACGGAGGGGACGAGCAGTACTTC. It yields the protein CASNGGDEQYF. The J gene is TRBJ2-7, the V gene TRBV6-6, with D perhaps matching TRBD2 (6 bases). This CDR3 is 11 amino acids long. Between the trimmed V and J ends, which lost 7 bases and 5 bases, there was a span of 9 bases. From germline, CDR1 is MNHNY and CDR2 SVGAGI (reference sequence).

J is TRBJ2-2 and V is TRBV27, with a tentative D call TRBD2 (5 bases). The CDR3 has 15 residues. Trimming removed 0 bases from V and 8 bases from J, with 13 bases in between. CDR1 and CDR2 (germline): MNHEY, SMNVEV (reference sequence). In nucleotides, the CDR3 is TGTGCCAGCAGTTTATCCTCGGGCGGGCCGGGGGAGCTGTTTTTT. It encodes CASSLSSGGPGELFF.

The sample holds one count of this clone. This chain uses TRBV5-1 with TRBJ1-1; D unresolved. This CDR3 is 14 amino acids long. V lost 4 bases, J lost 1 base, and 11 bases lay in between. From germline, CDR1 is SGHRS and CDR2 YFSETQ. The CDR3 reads CASSPWTKNTEAFF. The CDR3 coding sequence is TGCGCCAGCAGCCCTTGGACCAAGAACACTGAAGCTTTCTTT.

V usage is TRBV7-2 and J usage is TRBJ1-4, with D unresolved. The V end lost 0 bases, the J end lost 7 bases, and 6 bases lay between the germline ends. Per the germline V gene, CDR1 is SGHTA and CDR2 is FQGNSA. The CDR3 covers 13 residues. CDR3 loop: CASSLAVGEKLFF. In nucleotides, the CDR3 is TGTGCCAGCAGCTTAGCAGTGGGTGAAAAACTGTTTTTT.

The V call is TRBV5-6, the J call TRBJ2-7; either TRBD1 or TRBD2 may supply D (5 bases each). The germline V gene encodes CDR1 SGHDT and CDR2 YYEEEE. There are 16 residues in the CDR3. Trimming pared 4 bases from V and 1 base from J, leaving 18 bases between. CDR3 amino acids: CASSAPGTGRSYEQYF. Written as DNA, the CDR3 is TGTGCCAGCAGCGCGCCCGGGACGGGTCGATCCTACGAGCAGTACTTC.

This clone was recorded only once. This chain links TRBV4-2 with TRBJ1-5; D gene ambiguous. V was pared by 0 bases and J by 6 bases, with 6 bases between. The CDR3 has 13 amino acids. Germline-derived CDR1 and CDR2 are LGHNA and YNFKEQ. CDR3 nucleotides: TGTGCCAGCAGCCAAGAGGCGGGTCAGCCCCAGCATTTT. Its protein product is CASSQEAGQPQHF.

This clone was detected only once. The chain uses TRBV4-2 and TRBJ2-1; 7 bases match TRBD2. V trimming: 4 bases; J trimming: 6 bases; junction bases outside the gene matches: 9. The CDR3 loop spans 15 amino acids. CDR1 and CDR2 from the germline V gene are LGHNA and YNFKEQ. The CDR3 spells CASSPAGLSLNEQFF. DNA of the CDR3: TGTGCCAGCAGCCCTGCGGGACTATCTCTCAATGAGCAGTTCTTC.

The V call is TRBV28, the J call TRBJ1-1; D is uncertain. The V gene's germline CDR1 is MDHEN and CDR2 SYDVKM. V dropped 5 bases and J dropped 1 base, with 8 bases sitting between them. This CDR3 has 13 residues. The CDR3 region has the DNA TGTGCCAGCAGTCCGGCCCCGAACACTGAAGCTTTCTTT. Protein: CASSPAPNTEAFF. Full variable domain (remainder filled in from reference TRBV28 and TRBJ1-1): DVKVTQSSRYLVKRTGEKVFLECVQDMDHENMFWYRQDPGLGLRLIYFSYDVKMKEKGDIPEGYSVSREKKERFSLILESASTNQTSMYLCASSPAPNTEAFFGQGTRLTVV.

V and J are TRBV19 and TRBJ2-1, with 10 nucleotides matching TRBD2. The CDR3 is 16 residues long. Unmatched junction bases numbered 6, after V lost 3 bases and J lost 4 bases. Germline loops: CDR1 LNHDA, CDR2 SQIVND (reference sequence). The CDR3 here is CASSIQTSGVYNEQFF. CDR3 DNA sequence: TGTGCCAGTAGTATCCAAACTAGCGGGGTATACAATGAGCAGTTCTTC.

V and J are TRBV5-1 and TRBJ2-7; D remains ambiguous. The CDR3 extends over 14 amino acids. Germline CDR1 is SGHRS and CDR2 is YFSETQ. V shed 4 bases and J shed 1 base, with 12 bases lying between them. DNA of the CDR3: TGCGCCAGCAGCCCCAGTGGGGAATCCTACGAGCAGTACTTC. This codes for CASSPSGESYEQYF.

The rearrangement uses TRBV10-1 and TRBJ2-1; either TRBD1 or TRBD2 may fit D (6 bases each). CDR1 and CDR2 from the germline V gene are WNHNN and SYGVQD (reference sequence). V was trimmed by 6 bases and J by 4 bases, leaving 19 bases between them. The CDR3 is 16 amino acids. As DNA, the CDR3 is TGCGCCAGCAGCCCGTGGTTAGGGGGGAAATACAATGAGCAGTTCTTC. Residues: CASSPWLGGKYNEQFF.